This TCR beta chain is drawn from a study of PD-L1 blockade in urothelial cancer. Findings of the study overall: When pretreatment blood TCR clonality was below the median, it predicted better survival.

The time point was: peripheral blood 6 weeks after treatment start. Some clones are missing from TCRdb's copy, which holds only in-frame ones; the method was immunoSEQ multiplex PCR. This sample yields roughly 100,000 clones, of which 70% to 90% are seen a single time; approximately 8.4% belongs to the top ten. Germline loops: CDR1 MNHEY, CDR2 SVGAGI. The CDR3 has 15 residues. J gave up 4 bases and V 0 bases, and 2 bases lay outside the gene matches. Comments on this clone: Its target is not known.

The rearrangement uses TRBV6-5 and TRBJ1-5; TRBD1 agrees at 8 bases. This receptor was taken from a man in his 70s with urothelial cancer. Here the sequenced sample was PBMCs, taken around atezolizumab (anti-PD-L1) treatment. For the CDR3, the DNA is TGTGCCAGCAGTTACTCGAGGACAGGGAATCAGCCCCAGCATTTT. Its protein is CASSYSRTGNQPQHF.